This T cell receptor (beta chain) originates from a study of cytomegalovirus exposure and HLA in healthy donors. Comments on this clone: Its antigen is not identified.

Sampled while nominally healthy, donors likely had unrecorded immune exposures. In the PCR, 60 Vbeta and 13 Jbeta primers were used. Clones were sequenced by immunoSEQ multiplex PCR, and TCRdb holds only the in-frame ones, with some missing. The table lists tens of thousands of clones, around 68% of them singletons, with approximately 11% in the top ten. V lost 2 bases to trimming and J lost 8 bases, with 16 bases between them. Germline CDR1 SEHNR, CDR2 FQNEAQ (reference sequence). The CDR3 loop spans 16 amino acids. Findings of the study overall: An Asian-associated ancestry cluster reportedly showed fewer N-insertions than the roughly 600-donor mean in a later analysis. The study dropped some indistinguishable V segments, TRBV6-2 and TRBV6-3 among them. Donor immune exposure was known only as CMV serostatus.

The chain is built from TRBV7-9 and TRBJ1-6, with D possibly being TRBD1 (5 bases). This TCR came from a woman under 40 in good health and CMV-seronegative. Input material: PBMCs. CDR3 amino acids: CASSLTGGFVDSPLHF. The CDR3, as DNA: TGTGCCAGCAGCTTAACGGGGGGTTTCGTTGATTCACCCCTCCACTTT.